This T cell receptor beta chain was captured in a study of control samples from healthy donors and cancer patients. V was pared by 0 bases and J by 8 bases, with 10 bases between. This CDR3 is built from 13 residues. TCRdb's table, derived via immunoSEQ multiplex PCR, lists solely in-frame clones and lacks some. The profile shows 150,000 to 200,000 clones, 90% to 95% of them singletons. The sample consisted of blood. The chain links TRBV12-3 or TRBV12-4 to TRBJ1-2; D unclear. This TCR came from a woman under 30 in good health. In DNA, the CDR3 is TGTGCCAGCAGTTTAGCGCTACTGGGCGGCTACACCTTC. This codes for CASSLALLGGYTF.